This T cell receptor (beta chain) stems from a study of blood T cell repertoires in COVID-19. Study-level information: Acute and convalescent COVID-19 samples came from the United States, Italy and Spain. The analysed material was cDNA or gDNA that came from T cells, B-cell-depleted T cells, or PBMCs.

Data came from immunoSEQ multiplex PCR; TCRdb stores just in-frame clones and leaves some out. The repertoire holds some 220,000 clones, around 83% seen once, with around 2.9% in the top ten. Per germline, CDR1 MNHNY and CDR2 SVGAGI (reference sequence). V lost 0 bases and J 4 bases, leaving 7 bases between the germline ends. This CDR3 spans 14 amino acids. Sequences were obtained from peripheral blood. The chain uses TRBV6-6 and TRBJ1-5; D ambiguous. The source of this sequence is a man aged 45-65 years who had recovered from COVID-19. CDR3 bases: TGTGCCAGCAGTTACTCGGCAGTAAATCAGCCCCAGCATTTT. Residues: CASSYSAVNQPQHF.